The source of this TCR beta chain is a study of beta chain features in type 1 diabetes. Findings and limits, study-wide: More deletions and fewer insertions at VDJ junctions were seen in type 1 diabetes patients. TCRB CDR3 length was moderately but significantly reduced in all four CD4+ subsets of Type 1 diabetes patients.

Comments on this clone: Its cognate antigen is unknown.

Sorting of CD4+ naive, central memory, regulatory and stem cell-like memory cells was performed via CD45RO/CCR7/CD25/CD127/CD95/CD27. The sequenced template was cDNA made from the entire isolated RNA. Each sample of naive, central memory or regulatory T cells had, on average, around 4 million reads. Generated by immunoSEQ multiplex PCR, the TCRdb table keeps only in-frame clones and is missing some. The sample includes about 230,000 clones, around 10% seen only once; the top ten take approximately 0.035%. CDR1 is SGHRS and CDR2 is YFSETQ in the germline V gene. J gave up 5 bases and V 4 bases, and 7 bases lay outside the gene matches. This CDR3 has 14 amino acids.

This receptor was taken from a woman younger than 30 in good health. The sequencing sample was made of naive CD4+ T cells from blood. The chain joins TRBV5-1 to TRBJ2-5, with 8 bases that match TRBD1. The CDR3: CASSSSGQDETQYF. CDR3 in DNA: TGCGCCAGCAGCAGCTCGGGACAGGACGAGACCCAGTACTTC. Filled out from reference TRBV5-1 and TRBJ2-5, the complete variable domain reads KAGVTQTPRYLIKTRGQQVTLSCSPISGHRSVSWYQQTPGQGLQFLFEYFSETQRNKGNFPGRFSGRQFSNSRSEMNVSTLELGDSALYLCASSSSGQDETQYFGPGTRLLVL.